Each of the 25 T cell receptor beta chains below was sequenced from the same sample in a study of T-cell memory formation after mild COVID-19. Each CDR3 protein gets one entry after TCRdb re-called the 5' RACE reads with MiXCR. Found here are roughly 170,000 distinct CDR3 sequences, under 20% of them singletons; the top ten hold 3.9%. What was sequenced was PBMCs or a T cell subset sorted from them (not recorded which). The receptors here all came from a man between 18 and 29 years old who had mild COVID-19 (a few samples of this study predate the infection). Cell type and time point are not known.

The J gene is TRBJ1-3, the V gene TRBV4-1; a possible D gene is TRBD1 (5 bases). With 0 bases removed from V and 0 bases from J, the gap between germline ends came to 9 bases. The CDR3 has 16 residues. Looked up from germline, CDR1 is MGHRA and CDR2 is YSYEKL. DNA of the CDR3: TGCGCCAGCAGCCAAGACAGAGGGGACTCTGGAAACACCATATATTTT. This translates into CASSQDRGDSGNTIYF.

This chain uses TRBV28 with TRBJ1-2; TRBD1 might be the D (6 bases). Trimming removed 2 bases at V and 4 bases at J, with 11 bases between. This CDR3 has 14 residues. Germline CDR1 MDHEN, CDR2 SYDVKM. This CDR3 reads CASSLGGHLYGYTF. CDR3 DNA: TGTGCCAGCAGTTTAGGGGGGCACCTCTATGGCTACACCTTC.

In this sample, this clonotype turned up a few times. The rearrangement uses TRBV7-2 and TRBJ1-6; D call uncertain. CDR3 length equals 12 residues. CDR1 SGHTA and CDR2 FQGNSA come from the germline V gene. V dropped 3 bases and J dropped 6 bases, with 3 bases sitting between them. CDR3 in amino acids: CASSFPNSPLHF. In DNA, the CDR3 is TGTGCCAGCAGCTTCCCTAATTCACCCCTCCACTTT.

CDR3 nucleotide sequence: TGTGCCAGCAGTCATGCCGGCAGGGCAGGGTATGAGCAGTTCTTC. Its protein is CASSHAGRAGYEQFF. The V call is TRBV12-3 or TRBV12-4, the J call TRBJ2-1; tentatively, D is TRBD1 (5 bases). The germline V and J ends were trimmed by 5 bases and 8 bases, with 19 bases remaining between them. CDR3 size: 15 residues.

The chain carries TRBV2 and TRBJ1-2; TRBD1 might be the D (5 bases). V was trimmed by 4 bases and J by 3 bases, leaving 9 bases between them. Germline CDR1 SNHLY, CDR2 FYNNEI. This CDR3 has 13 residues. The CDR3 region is CASSVGVDYGYTF. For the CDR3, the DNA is TGTGCCAGCAGTGTAGGGGTTGACTATGGCTACACCTTC.

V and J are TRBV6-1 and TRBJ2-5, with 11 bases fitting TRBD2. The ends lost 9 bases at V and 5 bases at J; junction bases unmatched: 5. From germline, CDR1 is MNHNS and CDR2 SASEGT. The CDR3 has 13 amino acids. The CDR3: CASSGGADETQYF. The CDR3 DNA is TGTGCCAGTAGCGGGGGGGCCGACGAGACCCAGTACTTC.

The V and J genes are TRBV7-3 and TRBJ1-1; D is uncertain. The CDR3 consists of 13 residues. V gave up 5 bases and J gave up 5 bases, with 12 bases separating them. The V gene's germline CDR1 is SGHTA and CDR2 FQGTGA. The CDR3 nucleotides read TGTGCCAGCAGCCAAATCCAAGGAACTGAAGCTTTCTTT. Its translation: CASSQIQGTEAFF.

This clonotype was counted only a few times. The CDR3, as DNA: TGCGCCAGCAGCCAGGGACAGGGCTCCTACGAGCAGTACTTC. Its protein is CASSQGQGSYEQYF. The rearrangement links TRBV5-1 to TRBJ2-7, with 9 positions matching TRBD1. Germline loops: CDR1 SGHRS, CDR2 YFSETQ. The V and J ends lost 4 bases and 0 bases, in that order; junction bases with no gene match: 2. The length of the CDR3 is 14 residues. Using reference TRBV5-1 and TRBJ2-7 for the parts outside the CDR3, the full variable domain is KAGVTQTPRYLIKTRGQQVTLSCSPISGHRSVSWYQQTPGQGLQFLFEYFSETQRNKGNFPGRFSGRQFSNSRSEMNVSTLELGDSALYLCASSQGQGSYEQYFGPGTRLTVT.

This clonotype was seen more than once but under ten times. The CDR3 DNA follows: TGTGCCAGCAGCTCGCCACGGGCCTATGGCTACACCTTC. It is translated as CASSSPRAYGYTF. This chain uses TRBV7-2 with TRBJ1-2, with D unresolved. Germline V gene data show CDR1 as SGHTA and CDR2 as FQGNSA. V dropped 4 bases and J dropped 4 bases, with 10 bases sitting between them. CDR3 length equals 13 residues.

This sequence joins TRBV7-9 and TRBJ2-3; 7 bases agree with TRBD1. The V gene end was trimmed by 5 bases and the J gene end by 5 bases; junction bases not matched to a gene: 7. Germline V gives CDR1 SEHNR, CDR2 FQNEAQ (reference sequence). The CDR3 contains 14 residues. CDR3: CASSRTGAVDTQYF. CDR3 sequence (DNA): TGTGCCAGCAGCCGAACAGGGGCGGTAGATACGCAGTATTTT.

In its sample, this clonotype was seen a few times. The CDR3 DNA follows: TGTGCCAGCTCACTTAAGACAGAGGGATATGGCTACACCTTC. Translation: CASSLKTEGYGYTF. The chain couples TRBV18 to TRBJ1-2, with D perhaps TRBD1 (5 bases). CDR3 length equals 14 residues. Trimming left V 4 bases short and J 5 bases short, with 14 bases between. The germline gives CDR1 KGHSH, CDR2 LQKENI.

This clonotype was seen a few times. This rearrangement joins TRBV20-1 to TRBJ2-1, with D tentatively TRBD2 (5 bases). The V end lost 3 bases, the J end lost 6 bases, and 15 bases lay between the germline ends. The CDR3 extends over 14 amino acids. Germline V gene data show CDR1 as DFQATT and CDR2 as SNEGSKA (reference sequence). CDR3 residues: CSARGSFARNEQFF. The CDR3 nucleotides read TGCAGTGCTAGGGGGAGCTTCGCGCGCAATGAGCAGTTCTTC.

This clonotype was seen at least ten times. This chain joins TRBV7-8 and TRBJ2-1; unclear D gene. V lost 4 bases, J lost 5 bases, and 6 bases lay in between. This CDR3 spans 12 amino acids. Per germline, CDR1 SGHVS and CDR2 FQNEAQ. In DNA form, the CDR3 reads TGTGCCAGCAGCTCCTTTAACAATGAGCAGTTCTTC. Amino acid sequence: CASSSFNNEQFF.

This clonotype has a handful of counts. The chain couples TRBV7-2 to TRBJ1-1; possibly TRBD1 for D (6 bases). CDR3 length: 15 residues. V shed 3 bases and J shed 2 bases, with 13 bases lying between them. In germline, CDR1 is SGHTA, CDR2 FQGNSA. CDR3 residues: CASSFWAGANTEAFF. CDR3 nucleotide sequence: TGTGCCAGCAGCTTCTGGGCAGGGGCAAACACTGAAGCTTTCTTT. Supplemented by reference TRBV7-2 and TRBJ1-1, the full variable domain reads GAGVSQSPSNKVTEKGKDVELRCDPISGHTALYWYRQSLGQGLEFLIYFQGNSAPDKSGLPSDRFSAERTGGSVSTLTIQRTQQEDSAVYLCASSFWAGANTEAFFGQGTRLTVV.

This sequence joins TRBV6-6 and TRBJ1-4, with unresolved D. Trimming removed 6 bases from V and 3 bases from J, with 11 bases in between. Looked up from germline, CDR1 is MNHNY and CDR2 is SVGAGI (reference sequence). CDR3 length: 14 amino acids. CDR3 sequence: CASSRGPSNEKLFF. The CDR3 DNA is TGTGCCAGCAGCCGCGGACCGTCTAATGAAAAACTGTTTTTT.

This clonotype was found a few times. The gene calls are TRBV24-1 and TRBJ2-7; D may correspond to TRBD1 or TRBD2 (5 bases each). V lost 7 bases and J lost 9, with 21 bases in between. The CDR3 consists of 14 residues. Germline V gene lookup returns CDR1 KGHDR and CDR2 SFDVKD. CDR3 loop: CATSGTQQNPRQYF. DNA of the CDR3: TGTGCCACCAGCGGGACCCAACAGAACCCACGGCAGTACTTC.

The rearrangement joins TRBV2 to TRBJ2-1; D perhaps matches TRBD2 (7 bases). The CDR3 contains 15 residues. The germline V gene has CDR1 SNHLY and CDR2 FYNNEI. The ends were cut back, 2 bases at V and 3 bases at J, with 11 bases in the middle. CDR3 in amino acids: CASSERGGFYNEQFF. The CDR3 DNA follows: TGTGCCAGCAGTGAAAGGGGGGGGTTCTACAATGAGCAGTTCTTC.

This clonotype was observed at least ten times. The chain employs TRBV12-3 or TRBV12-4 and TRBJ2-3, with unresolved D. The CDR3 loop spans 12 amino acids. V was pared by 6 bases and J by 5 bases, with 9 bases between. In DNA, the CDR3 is TGTGCCAGCAGCCTGGTGGTAGATACGCAGTATTTT. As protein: CASSLVVDTQYF.

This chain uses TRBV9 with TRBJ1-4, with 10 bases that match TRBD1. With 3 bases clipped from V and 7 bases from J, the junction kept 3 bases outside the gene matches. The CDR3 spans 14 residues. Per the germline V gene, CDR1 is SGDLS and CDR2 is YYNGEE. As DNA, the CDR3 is TGTGCCAGCAGCGGACAGGGGGCCGGTGAAAAACTGTTTTTT. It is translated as CASSGQGAGEKLFF.

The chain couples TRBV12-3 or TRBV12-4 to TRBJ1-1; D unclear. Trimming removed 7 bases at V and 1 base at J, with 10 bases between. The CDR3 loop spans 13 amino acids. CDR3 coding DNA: TGTGCCAGCACTTCTCGGCAGAACACTGAAGCTTTCTTT. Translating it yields CASTSRQNTEAFF.

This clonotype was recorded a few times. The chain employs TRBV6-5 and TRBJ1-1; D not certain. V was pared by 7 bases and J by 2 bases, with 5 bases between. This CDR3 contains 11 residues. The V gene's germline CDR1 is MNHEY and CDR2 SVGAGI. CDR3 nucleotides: TGTGCCAGCAAATTCAACACTGAAGCTTTCTTT. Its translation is CASKFNTEAFF.

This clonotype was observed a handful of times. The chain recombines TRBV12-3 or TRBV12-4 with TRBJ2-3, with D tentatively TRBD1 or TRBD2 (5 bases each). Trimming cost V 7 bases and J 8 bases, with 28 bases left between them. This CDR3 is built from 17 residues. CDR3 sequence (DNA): TGTGCCAGCACCAATTCCCCCGGAGGTAGGGGTGGGGGTACGCAGTATTTT. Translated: CASTNSPGGRGGGTQYF.

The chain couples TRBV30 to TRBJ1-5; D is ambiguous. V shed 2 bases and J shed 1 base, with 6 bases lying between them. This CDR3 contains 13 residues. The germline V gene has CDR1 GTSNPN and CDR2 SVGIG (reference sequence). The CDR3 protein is CAWSIRSNQPQHF. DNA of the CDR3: TGTGCCTGGAGTATCCGAAGCAATCAGCCCCAGCATTTT.

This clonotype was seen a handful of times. The CDR3, as DNA: TGTGCCAGCAGCCTATCTAGCGGGGTTTGGGATGAGCAGTTCTTC. Amino acids: CASSLSSGVWDEQFF. The chain uses TRBV11-2 and TRBJ2-1; 9 bases fit TRBD2. The J segment lost 8 bases and the V segment lost 5 bases, leaving 10 bases of the junction unmatched. The CDR3 extends over 15 amino acids. Germline V gene lookup returns CDR1 SGHAT and CDR2 FQNNGV.

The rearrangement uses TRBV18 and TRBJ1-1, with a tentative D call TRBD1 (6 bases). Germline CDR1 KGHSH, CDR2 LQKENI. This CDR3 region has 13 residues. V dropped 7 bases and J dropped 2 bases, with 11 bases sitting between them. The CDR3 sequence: CASYGQINTEAFF. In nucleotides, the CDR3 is TGTGCCAGCTACGGACAGATCAACACTGAAGCTTTCTTT.